The present T cell receptor beta chain was sequenced within a study of blood T cell repertoires in COVID-19. Participant ages covered about 18 to 100 years across some 25 US areas. Assignments of participants to cohorts depended upon their own reported clinical history. Profiling relied on immunoSEQ multiplex PCR, and the TCRdb table lists in-frame clones only, not all of them. The sample lists some 160,000 clones, roughly 80% occurring once. Germline V gene sequence: CDR1 SEHNR, CDR2 FQNEAQ (reference sequence). The ends were cut back, 0 bases at V and 8 bases at J, with 8 bases in the middle. The CDR3 length is 13 residues.

The chain recombines TRBV7-9 with TRBJ2-1; the D is unclear. Sequencing used PBMCs or T cells enriched from blood (not recorded which). The TCR originated in an older woman who had recovered from COVID-19. CDR3 residues: CASSLAATYEQFF. The CDR3 bases are TGTGCCAGCAGCTTAGCAGCTACCTATGAGCAGTTCTTC.